This T cell receptor beta chain was sequenced in a study of regulatory T cells in long-lasting Graves disease. iRepertoire HTBI primers and Arm-PCR of CDR3 regions built TCR beta libraries. TCRdb called the multiplex PCR reads again in MiXCR, with one record for every CDR3 protein. The top ten clones hold more than 11% of a sample with about 240,000 distinct CDR3 sequences, over 20% of them seen once. The CDR3 loop spans 13 amino acids. Per germline, CDR1 SNHLY and CDR2 FYNNEI. Trimming at V came to 6 bases and at J to 4 bases, leaving 4 bases not matched to a gene. This clonotype came up many times. The time point: newly diagnosed GD, antithyroid drugs for less than 3 months. Following extraction of RNA from PBMCs, that RNA was used to make the TCR library.

This sequence originates from a female donor with Graves disease. The chain uses TRBV2 and TRBJ2-3; TRBD1 aligns across 7 bases. The sequencing used peripheral blood mononuclear cells (PBMCs), collected at new diagnosis, from a patient treated with antithyroid drugs. Here the CDR3 DNA reads TGTGCCAGCAGGAGGGGGCCGGCAGATACGCAGTATTTT. Residues: CASRRGPADTQYF.